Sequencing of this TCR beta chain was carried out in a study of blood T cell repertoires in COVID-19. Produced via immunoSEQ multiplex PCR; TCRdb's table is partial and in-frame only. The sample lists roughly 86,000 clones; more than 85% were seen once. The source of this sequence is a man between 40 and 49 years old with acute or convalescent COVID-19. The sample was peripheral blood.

The CDR3 bases are TGTGCCAGCTCACCACCTACAGGGGGTGAAAAACTGTTTTTT. This encodes CASSPPTGGEKLFF. The rearrangement joins TRBV18 to TRBJ1-4, with 8 positions matching TRBD1. V was pared by 0 bases and J by 7 bases, with 1 base of the junction left unmatched. This CDR3 has 14 residues. In germline, CDR1 is KGHSH, CDR2 LQKENI.